This TCR beta chain is from a study of T cells in Graves' hyperthyroidism and ophthalmopathy. The study's findings and limits: A model built on 13 V-J features separated ophthalmopathy from stable hyperthyroidism.

This clonotype was seen a few times. What it binds is not known. Amplified TCR beta CDR3 regions came from RNA transcripts. The HTBI primer set served for first-round RT-PCR of the TCR CDR3. TCRdb analysed the multiplex PCR reads with MiXCR anew, one entry per CDR3 protein. The sample shows about 380,000 distinct CDR3 sequences, about 14% of them seen only once. The CDR3 is made up of 16 amino acids. Germline V gives CDR1 LNHDA, CDR2 SQIVND (reference sequence). The ends lost 7 bases at V and 3 bases at J; junction bases unmatched: 7. Clinical symptoms, serum thyroxine, TRAb, thyroid ultrasound and orbital computed tomography informed diagnoses.

The chain couples TRBV19 to TRBJ1-5; 12 bases are shared with TRBD1. What was sequenced was blood. This clonotype was obtained from an older woman with Graves' hyperthyroidism. The CDR3 here is CASTAGTGGINQPQHF. DNA of the CDR3: TGTGCCAGTACCGCAGGGACAGGGGGCATCAATCAGCCCCAGCATTTT.